What follows are 26 T cell receptor beta chains derived from one specimen sequenced in a study of metastatic and nonmetastatic thyroid tumors. Treatment of any kind had been given to no patient before thyroid surgery. TCRdb re-called the PCR reads with MiXCR. Of fewer than 25,000 clones in the sample, approximately 29% were seen once. The sample consisted of blood. All receptors derive from a female donor with papillary thyroid cancer or a benign thyroid nodule (not recorded which). Some clones in this sample may be carry-over from other donors' samples.

This clone came up many times. This may be a read error, as it is one base from a much larger clone. This sample includes further DNA sequences coding for the same CDR3. V is TRBV24-1 and J is TRBJ2-3; D remains unclear. This CDR3 is 15 amino acids long. Trimming shortened V by 7 bases and J by 2 bases, and 15 bases separated the two germline ends. Looked up from germline, CDR1 is KGHDR and CDR2 is SFDVKD. CDR3: CATSRTSLNTDTQYF. The CDR3 DNA sequence: TGTGCCACCAGCCGGACCAGCTTAAACACAGATACGCAGTATTTT.

This clone came up a few times. A much larger clone differs by one base, so this may be a read error. This CDR3 is also generated by other DNA sequences in the sample. V and J are TRBV27 and TRBJ2-7, with D maybe TRBD2 (6 bases). CDR1 MNHEY and CDR2 SMNVEV come from the germline V gene (reference sequence). The CDR3 is 16 amino acids. Trimming removed 2 bases from V and 2 bases from J, with 16 bases in between. CDR3 nucleotides: TGTGCCAGCAGTTTAGGAGGGGCATTAACAGCCTACGAGCAGTACTTC. Its protein is CASSLGGALTAYEQYF.

V usage is TRBV6-5 and J usage is TRBJ2-2; D gene uncertain. With 4 bases removed from V and 4 bases from J, the gap between germline ends came to 13 bases. The CDR3 spans 15 residues. Germline V lookup: CDR1 MNHEY, CDR2 SVGAGI. CDR3 in amino acids: CASSLNSVRTGELFF. The CDR3 region has the DNA TGTGCCAGCAGTTTGAATTCAGTGCGCACCGGGGAGCTGTTTTTT.

The V call is TRBV30, the J call TRBJ2-5, with 8 bases identical to TRBD1. The length of the CDR3 is 14 residues. Looked up from germline, CDR1 is GTSNPN and CDR2 is SVGIG (reference sequence). With V trimmed by 4 bases and J by 2 bases, 6 bases remained unmatched. The CDR3 bases are TGTGCCTGGATCGCGGGACAGGCTCAAGAGACCCAGTACTTC. Translation gives CAWIAGQAQETQYF.

This clone counts as medium-sized. This rearrangement joins TRBV6-2 or TRBV6-3 to TRBJ2-3, with D possibly being TRBD1 or TRBD2 (6 bases each). Deletions cut 4 bases from V and 3 bases from J, with 11 bases between. CDR3 length: 14 amino acids. Germline V CDR1 and CDR2: MNHEY, SVGEGT. The CDR3 sequence: CASSWGAQTDTQYF. In DNA, the CDR3 is TGTGCCAGCAGTTGGGGGGCGCAGACAGATACGCAGTATTTT.

This clone came up once. This chain connects TRBV4-1 to TRBJ2-3; TRBD1 is a possible D gene (6 bases). Germline loops: CDR1 MGHRA, CDR2 YSYEKL. Trimming took 4 bases from V and 1 from J, leaving 9 bases between them. This CDR3 spans 14 amino acids. The CDR3 region is CASSLRGGTDTQYF. The CDR3 coding sequence is TGCGCCAGCAGCCTCAGGGGAGGCACAGATACGCAGTATTTT.

The J gene is TRBJ1-4, the V gene TRBV18; 10 bases are a match to TRBD1. V shed 6 bases and J 6 bases; nucleotides not matched to a gene: 10. The germline V gene encodes CDR1 KGHSH and CDR2 LQKENI. This CDR3 has 16 amino acids. The CDR3 here is CASSISTGGFDEKLFF. The CDR3 nucleotides read TGTGCCAGCTCGATATCGACAGGGGGCTTTGATGAAAAACTGTTTTTT.

CDR3 residues: CAWTAGNGYEQYF. The CDR3 nucleotides read TGTGCCTGGACTGCAGGGAATGGTTACGAGCAGTACTTC. The chain links TRBV30 to TRBJ2-7, with D tentatively TRBD1 (5 bases). This CDR3 is 13 amino acids long. V lost 4 bases to trimming and J lost 4 bases, with 14 bases between them. In germline, CDR1 is GTSNPN, CDR2 SVGIG (reference sequence).

This clone was detected many times. The chain combines TRBV25-1 with TRBJ2-7, with D possibly TRBD1 on 6 matching bases. V was clipped by 2 bases and J by 5 bases, with 16 bases between them. CDR1 and CDR2 from the germline V gene are MGHDK and SYGVNS. This CDR3 is built from 15 residues. CDR3 residues: CASSERTANPNEQYF. CDR3 DNA: TGTGCCAGCAGTGAAAGGACAGCGAACCCTAACGAGCAGTACTTC.

This clone was observed a handful of times. This chain uses TRBV5-1 with TRBJ2-1; TRBD1 matches 9 bases. V gave up 4 bases and J gave up 8 bases; unmatched junction bases: 13. Germline-derived CDR1 and CDR2 are SGHRS and YFSETQ. There are 16 residues in the CDR3. The CDR3 DNA sequence: TGCGCCAGCAGCCCCGAACAGGGGGCAAGATCCGATGAGCAGTTCTTC. Its protein product is CASSPEQGARSDEQFF.

The rearrangement links TRBV10-2 to TRBJ1-2, with D perhaps matching TRBD1 (5 bases). From germline, CDR1 is WSHSY and CDR2 SAAADI. The CDR3 length is 13 residues. V shed 2 bases and J shed 4 bases, with 8 bases lying between them. The CDR3 bases are TGCGCCAGCAGTGAGAGGGGAGGCTATGGCTACACCTTC. It encodes CASSERGGYGYTF.

The chain recombines TRBV11-1 with TRBJ2-1; TRBD1 aligns across 9 bases. From germline, CDR1 is SGHAT and CDR2 FQDESV (reference sequence). Trimming at V came to 5 bases and at J to 8 bases, leaving 10 bases not matched to a gene. The CDR3 loop spans 15 amino acids. The CDR3 sequence is CASSQLYRDRDEQFF. The CDR3 DNA reads as TGTGCCAGCAGCCAGCTCTACCGGGACAGGGATGAGCAGTTCTTC.

V usage is TRBV4-3 and J usage is TRBJ1-6, with D uncertain. This CDR3 has 14 residues. Germline CDR1 and CDR2: LGHNA and YSLEER. V was trimmed by 6 bases and J by 7 bases, leaving 13 bases between them. The CDR3 spells CASRRAVGNSPLHF. The DNA for the CDR3 is TGCGCCAGCAGAAGGGCCGTGGGGAATTCACCCCTCCACTTT.

In the case of this clone: The CDR3 does not close with the conserved phenylalanine or tryptophan, likely indicating a read error. V usage is TRBV5-1 and J usage is TRBJ2-7, with TRBD2 matching 10 bases. V shed 3 bases, J shed 4 bases, and the junction held 10 bases outside the gene matches. Germline loops: CDR1 SGHRS, CDR2 YFSETQ. This CDR3 is 16 amino acids long. CDR3 sequence reads: CASSSLDFSGRYEQYL. As DNA, the CDR3 is TGCGCCAGCAGCTCCCTTGATTTTAGCGGGAGGTACGAGCAGTACCTC.

DNA for the CDR3: TGTGCCTGGAGTGGTTTATCCGGCATCCGAAATTCACCCCTCCACTTT. Protein: CAWSGLSGIRNSPLHF. The gene calls are TRBV30 and TRBJ1-6; no clear D gene. CDR3 length: 16 residues. CDR1 is GTSNPN, CDR2 SVGIG, per germline (reference sequence). Trimming stripped 1 base from V and 7 bases from J, with 17 bases between.

This clone showed up many times. The genes are TRBV20-1 and TRBJ1-5; TRBD1 aligns across 11 bases. V gave up 3 bases and J gave up 4 bases; unmatched junction bases: 5. From germline, CDR1 is DFQATT and CDR2 SNEGSKA (reference sequence). This CDR3 spans 15 amino acids. CDR3 DNA: TGCAGTGCTAGTCGGACAGGGGGCTGGAATCAGCCCCAGCATTTT. Translated, it gives CSASRTGGWNQPQHF.

In this sample, this clone turned up many times. The chain employs TRBV10-3 and TRBJ2-1; perhaps TRBD1 as D (10 bases). With 5 bases removed from V and 6 bases from J, the gap between germline ends came to 26 bases. The CDR3 length is 18 residues. CDR1 ENHRY and CDR2 SYGVKD come from the germline V gene. CDR3: CAISWTGGGGGATNEQFF. CDR3 coding DNA: TGTGCCATCAGTTGGACAGGGGGGGGCGGGGGGGCCACCAATGAGCAGTTCTTC.

This clone was detected ten times or more. The rearrangement uses TRBV7-2 and TRBJ2-1; 7 nucleotides match TRBD2. The J segment lost 1 base and the V segment lost 4 bases, leaving 7 bases of the junction unmatched. CDR3 length equals 16 residues. Germline CDR1 is SGHTA and CDR2 is FQGNSA. CDR3 nucleotide sequence: TGTGCCAGCAGCTGGGGAGGGACTAAATCCTACAATGAGCAGTTCTTC. As protein: CASSWGGTKSYNEQFF.

A word on this clone: One end of the junction is discordant with germline, which a read error may explain. This rearrangement joins TRBV9 to TRBJ2-6, with D perhaps matching TRBD2 (6 bases). The length of the CDR3 is 18 residues. From germline, CDR1 is SGDLS and CDR2 YYNGEE. The CDR3 loop is CASSVGGGVLSWANVLTF. The CDR3 DNA sequence: TGTGCCAGCAGCGTAGGGGGCGGGGTACTCTCTTGGGCCAACGTCCTTACTTTC.

This clone showed up many times. This sample includes further DNA sequences coding for the same CDR3. CDR3 in amino acids: CSVETARGPQETQYF. In DNA form, the CDR3 reads TGCAGCGTCGAAACGGCCAGGGGGCCCCAAGAGACCCAGTACTTC. The chain has TRBV20-1 and TRBJ2-5; TRBD1 aligns across 8 bases. The CDR3 loop spans 15 amino acids. Germline V gene sequence: CDR1 DFQATT, CDR2 SNEGSKA (reference sequence).

The CDR3, as DNA: TGTGCCAGCAGCCCGACAGGGTCCAACGAGCAGTACTTC. It specifies CASSPTGSNEQYF. The chain links TRBV14 to TRBJ2-7; TRBD1 aligns across 7 bases. V trimming: 4 bases; J trimming: 5 bases; junction bases outside the gene matches: 5. The CDR3 covers 13 residues. Germline V lookup: CDR1 SGHDN, CDR2 FVKESK.

This sequence joins TRBV30 and TRBJ2-2, with 7 bases identical to TRBD2. This CDR3 is built from 16 residues. Germline values: CDR1 GTSNPN, CDR2 SVGIG (reference sequence). V trimming: 3 bases; J trimming: 3 bases; junction bases outside the gene matches: 10. The CDR3 nucleotides read TGTGCCTGGAGCCCTAGGCGGGGGATATACACCGGGGAGCTGTTTTTT. It codes for CAWSPRRGIYTGELFF.

Notes on this clone: Compared with germline, one end of the junction differs, possibly owing to a read error. The rearrangement links TRBV6-1 to TRBJ1-2; 11 positions agree with TRBD1. CDR1 and CDR2 from the germline V gene are MNHNS and SASEGT. The CDR3 runs 14 residues. The CDR3 DNA sequence: TGTGCCAGCAGACCCCCCGGGACAGGGGGGACCAACGCCTTC. Protein: CASRPPGTGGTNAF.

The chain has TRBV5-1 and TRBJ2-3; a weak D match, TRBD2 (6 bases). The germline V gene encodes CDR1 SGHRS and CDR2 YFSETQ. The CDR3 consists of 14 residues. V was trimmed by 5 bases and J by 0 bases, leaving 10 bases between them. CDR3 loop: CASREGSSTDTQYF. CDR3 nucleotide sequence: TGCGCCAGCAGGGAGGGATCTAGCACAGATACGCAGTATTTT.

This clone appeared once. This rearrangement joins TRBV11-1 to TRBJ2-6; TRBD2 matches at 7 bases. Germline lookup yields CDR1 SGHAT and CDR2 FQDESV (reference sequence). The V segment lost 5 bases and the J segment 1 base; nucleotides outside the gene matches: 11. The CDR3 is 18 amino acids. Here the CDR3 DNA reads TGTGCCAGCAGCCCCCCGGGGGAGGGCAGGTCTGGGGCCAACGTCCTGACTTTC. It specifies CASSPPGEGRSGANVLTF.

The V and J genes are TRBV5-1 and TRBJ2-2; TRBD2 agrees at 10 bases. The CDR3 runs 17 residues. Germline CDR1 SGHRS, CDR2 YFSETQ. The V and J ends lost 5 bases and 5 bases, in that order; junction bases with no gene match: 12. The CDR3 DNA sequence: TGCGCCAGCAGTCGTTCCCCAGGACTAGCGGAAACCGGGGAGCTGTTTTTT. Its protein product is CASSRSPGLAETGELFF.